This T cell receptor beta chain emerged from a study of early T cells in non-severe SARS-CoV-2 infection. Study-level background: Bulk RNA from unsorted whole blood was sequenced; chains were unpaired.

Individual cDNA molecules were tagged with unique molecular identifiers. Each CDR3 protein gets one entry after TCRdb re-called the 5' RACE reads with MiXCR. The sample holds tens of thousands of distinct CDR3 sequences; roughly 4.4% are singletons and the top ten take about a fifth. This clonotype was seen at least ten times. The CDR3 has 12 residues. V shed 5 bases and J shed 4 bases, with 8 bases lying between them. Germline assignment: CDR1 MNHNY and CDR2 SVGAGI (reference sequence). This TCR was recovered from an adult who was a healthcare worker with PCR-confirmed SARS-CoV-2 infection or an uninfected control (not recorded which). Sequencing input: whole blood. The J gene is TRBJ1-2, the V gene TRBV6-6; possible D gene TRBD1, 5 bases. The CDR3 sequence is CASSRDSYGYTF. For the CDR3, the DNA is TGTGCCAGCAGTCGAGACAGCTATGGCTACACCTTC.